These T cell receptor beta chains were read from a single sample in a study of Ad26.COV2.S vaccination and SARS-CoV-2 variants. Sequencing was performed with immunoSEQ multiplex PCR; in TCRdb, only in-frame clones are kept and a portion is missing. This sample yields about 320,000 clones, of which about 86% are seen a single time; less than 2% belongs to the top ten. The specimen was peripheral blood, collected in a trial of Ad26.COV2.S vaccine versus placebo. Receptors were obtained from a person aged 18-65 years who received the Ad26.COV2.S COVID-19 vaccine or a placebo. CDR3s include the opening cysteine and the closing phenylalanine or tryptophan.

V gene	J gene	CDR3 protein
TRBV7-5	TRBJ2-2	CARSPLGWGDSF
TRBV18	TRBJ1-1	CASSRGGSTEAFF
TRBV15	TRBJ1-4	CATSRDRGGTGLNEKLFF
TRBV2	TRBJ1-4	CASSEERRVVNEKLFF
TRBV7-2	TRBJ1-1	CASSLDAGTEAFF
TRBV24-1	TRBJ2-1	CATSDGTADSYNEQFF
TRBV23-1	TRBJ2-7	CASSHPDRPDEQYF
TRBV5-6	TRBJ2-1	CASSLVGAGGRRNEQFF
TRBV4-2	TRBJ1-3	CASSQDVEVRNTIYF
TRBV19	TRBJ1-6	CASQLAVNSPLHF
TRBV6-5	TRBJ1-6	CASVGRAGGNSPLHF
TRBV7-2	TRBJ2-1	CASRLQPGVEANEQFF
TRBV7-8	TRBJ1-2	CASSAPGAANYGYTF
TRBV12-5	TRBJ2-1	CASGVGQGGRLFF
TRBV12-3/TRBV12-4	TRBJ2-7	CASSLFRKYEQYF
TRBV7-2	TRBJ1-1	CASSPGGTEAFF
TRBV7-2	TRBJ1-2	CASSLNFGYTF
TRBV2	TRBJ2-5	CASTPTGRTETQYF
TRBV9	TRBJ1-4	CASSGPDSGREKLFF
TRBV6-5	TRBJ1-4	CASRPPGVGNEKLFF
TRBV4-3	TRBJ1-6	CASSQAGTGFGYSPLHF
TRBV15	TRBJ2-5	CATSEPTVQETQYF
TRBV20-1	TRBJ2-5	CSASPARQSEETQYF
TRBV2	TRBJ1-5	CASSDWVSNQPQHF
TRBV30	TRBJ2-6	CAWSERTGYTNVLTF
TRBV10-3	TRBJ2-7	CAISEPGQGAYEQYF
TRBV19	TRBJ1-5	CASTRTGDLSNQPQHF
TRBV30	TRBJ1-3	CAWSVWDRSGNTIYF
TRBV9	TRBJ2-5	CASSTGTSGGGGQYF